Presented here are 8 T cell receptor beta chains from one specimen sequenced in a study of post-analysis software for immune sequencing data. Each TCR beta cDNA library carried unique molecular identifiers. TCRdb reprocessed the PCR reads with MiXCR, giving one entry per CDR3 protein. The sample has about 160,000 distinct CDR3 sequences, about 36% seen once; the top ten hold 25% to 35%. Material: blood, obtained after autologous hematopoietic stem cell transplantation. The source is a girl between 10 and 17 years old with multiple sclerosis.

This clonotype was counted between two and nine times. This sequence joins TRBV29-1 and TRBJ2-5; 10 bases are a match to TRBD2. The V gene's germline CDR1 is SQVTM and CDR2 ANQGSEA. The CDR3 runs to 14 residues. V shed 6 bases, J shed 4 bases, and the junction held 8 bases outside the gene matches. The CDR3 DNA is TGCAGCGTCGCGCGACTAGCGGGCCCAGAGACCCAGTACTTC. The encoded protein is CSVARLAGPETQYF.

In this sample, this clonotype turned up a few times. This sequence joins TRBV20-1 and TRBJ2-6; the D call may be TRBD1 or TRBD2 (6 bases each). Germline CDR1 is DFQATT and CDR2 is SNEGSKA (reference sequence). The CDR3 totals 18 residues. Trimming removed 0 bases at V and 0 bases at J, with 15 bases between. CDR3 sequence reads: CSARDRFGGFSGANVLTF. DNA of the CDR3: TGCAGTGCTAGAGATCGGTTCGGGGGCTTCTCTGGGGCCAACGTCCTGACTTTC.

V gene TRBV6-2 or TRBV6-3 combines with J gene TRBJ2-1; TRBD2 matches at 7 bases. TRBJ2-7 matches the DNA end more closely, so the J call is doubtful. This CDR3 has 17 amino acids. CDR1 and CDR2 (germline): MNHEY, SVGEGT. The CDR3 loop reads CASSRTPGAGAYNEQYF. In nucleotides, the CDR3 is TGTGCCAGCAGTCGAACCCCTGGCGCGGGAGCCTACAATGAGCAGTACTTC.

The table lists this clonotype with a few counts. The CDR3, as DNA: TGCGCCAGCAGCTTGACCTCTGTAGAATGGGGCACTGAAGCTTTCTTT. Translating gives CASSLTSVEWGTEAFF. V is TRBV5-1 and J is TRBJ1-1; no clear D gene. Germline CDR1 and CDR2: SGHRS and YFSETQ. The CDR3 length is 16 residues. Trimming left V 1 base short and J 4 bases short, with 17 bases between. The full variable domain, in which reference TRBV5-1 and TRBJ1-1 provide the parts outside the CDR3, is KAGVTQTPRYLIKTRGQQVTLSCSPISGHRSVSWYQQTPGQGLQFLFEYFSETQRNKGNFPGRFSGRQFSNSRSEMNVSTLELGDSALYLCASSLTSVEWGTEAFFGQGTRLTVV.

The rearrangement links TRBV6-6 to TRBJ2-5; D gene uncertain. CDR3 length equals 15 residues. Germline CDR1 is MNHNY and CDR2 is SVGAGI (reference sequence). With 3 bases removed from V and 2 bases from J, the gap between germline ends came to 13 bases. CDR3 protein: CASSYLGPPQETQYF. CDR3 nucleotide sequence: TGTGCCAGCAGTTATTTAGGGCCCCCTCAAGAGACCCAGTACTTC.

The chain joins TRBV19 to TRBJ2-7; perhaps D is TRBD1 or TRBD2 (6 bases each). The V end lost 9 bases, the J end lost 6 bases, and 18 bases lay between the germline ends. CDR1 LNHDA and CDR2 SQIVND come from the germline V gene (reference sequence). The CDR3 extends over 13 amino acids. In nucleotides, the CDR3 is TGTGCCAGCCGTCCCGGAGGGGGGCTCGAGCAGTACTTC. Translation gives CASRPGGGLEQYF.

The CDR3 DNA follows: TGTGCCAGCAGCCAAGTTAGTAGCGGGATCCTAAAAGGCCACAATGAGCAGTTCTTC. Translated: CASSQVSSGILKGHNEQFF. This rearrangement joins TRBV3-1 to TRBJ2-1, with TRBD2 matching over 8 bases. Germline CDR1 LGHDT, CDR2 YNNKEL (reference sequence). J gave up 5 bases and V 1 base, and 16 bases lay outside the gene matches. The CDR3 has 19 residues.

This rearrangement joins TRBV27 to TRBJ1-1; 8 nucleotides align to TRBD1. The CDR3 sequence is 14 residues long. Trimming cost V 5 bases and J 5 bases; bases outside gene matches: 7. Germline-derived CDR1 and CDR2 are MNHEY and SMNVEV (reference sequence). The CDR3: CASSARTGKTEAFF. CDR3 in DNA: TGTGCCAGCAGTGCCAGGACAGGGAAAACTGAAGCTTTCTTT.